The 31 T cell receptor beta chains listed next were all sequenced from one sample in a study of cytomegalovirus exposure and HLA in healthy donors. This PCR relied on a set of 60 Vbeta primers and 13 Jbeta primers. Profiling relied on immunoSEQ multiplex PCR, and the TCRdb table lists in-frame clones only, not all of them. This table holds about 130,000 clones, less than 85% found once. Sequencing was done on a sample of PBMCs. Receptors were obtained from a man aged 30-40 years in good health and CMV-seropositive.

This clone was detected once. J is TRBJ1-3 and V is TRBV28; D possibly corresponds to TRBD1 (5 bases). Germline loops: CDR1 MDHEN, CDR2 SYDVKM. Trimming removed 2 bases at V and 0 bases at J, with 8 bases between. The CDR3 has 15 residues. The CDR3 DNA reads TGTGCCAGCAGTTTAAGGGGCAACTCTGGAAACACCATATATTTT. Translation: CASSLRGNSGNTIYF.

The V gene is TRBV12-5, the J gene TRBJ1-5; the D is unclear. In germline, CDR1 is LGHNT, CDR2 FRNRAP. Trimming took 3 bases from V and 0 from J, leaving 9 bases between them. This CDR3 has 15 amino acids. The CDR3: CASGLLGYSNQPQHF. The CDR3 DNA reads TGTGCTAGTGGTTTACTAGGGTATAGCAATCAGCCCCAGCATTTT.

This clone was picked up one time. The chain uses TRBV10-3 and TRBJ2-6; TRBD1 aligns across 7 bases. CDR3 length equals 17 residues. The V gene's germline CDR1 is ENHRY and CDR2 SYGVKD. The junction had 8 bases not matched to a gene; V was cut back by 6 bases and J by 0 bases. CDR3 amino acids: CAIRGTETNSGANVLTF. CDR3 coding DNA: TGTGCCATCAGGGGGACAGAGACAAACTCTGGGGCCAACGTCCTGACTTTC.

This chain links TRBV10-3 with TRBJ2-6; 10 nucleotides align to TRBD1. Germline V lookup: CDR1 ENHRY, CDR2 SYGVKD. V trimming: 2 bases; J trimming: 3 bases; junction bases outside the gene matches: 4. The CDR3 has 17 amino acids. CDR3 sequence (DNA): TGTGCCATCAGTGAGACCGGGACAGGGGTTGGGGCCAACGTCCTGACTTTC. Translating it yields CAISETGTGVGANVLTF.

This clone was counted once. CDR3 loop: CASSPSQGESGANVLTF. For the CDR3, the DNA is TGTGCCAGCTCGCCCTCACAGGGGGAATCTGGGGCCAACGTCCTGACTTTC. The V call is TRBV18, the J call TRBJ2-6; TRBD1 agrees at 8 bases. V shed 6 bases, J shed 1 base, and the junction held 8 bases outside the gene matches. The CDR3 runs 17 residues. The germline V gene encodes CDR1 KGHSH and CDR2 LQKENI.

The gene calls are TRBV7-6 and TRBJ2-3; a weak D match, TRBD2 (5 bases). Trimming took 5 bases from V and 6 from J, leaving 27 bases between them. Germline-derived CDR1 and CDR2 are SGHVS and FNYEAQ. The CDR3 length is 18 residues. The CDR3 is CASSPQLSGYIAEDTQYF. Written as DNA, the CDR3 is TGTGCCAGCAGCCCCCAACTATCGGGGTATATTGCTGAGGATACGCAGTATTTT.

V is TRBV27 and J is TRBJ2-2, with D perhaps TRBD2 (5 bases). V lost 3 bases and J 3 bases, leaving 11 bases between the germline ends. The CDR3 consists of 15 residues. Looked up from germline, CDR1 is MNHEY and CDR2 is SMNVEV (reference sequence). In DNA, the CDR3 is TGTGCCAGCAGTTTGAGGGATTGGCACACCGGGGAGCTGTTTTTT. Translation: CASSLRDWHTGELFF.

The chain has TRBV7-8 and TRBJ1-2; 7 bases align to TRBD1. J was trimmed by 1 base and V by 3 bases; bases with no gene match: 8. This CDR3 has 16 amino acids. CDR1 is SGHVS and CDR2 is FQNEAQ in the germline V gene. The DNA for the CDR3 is TGTGCCAGCAGCTTCCCCGGACAGGAAATTAACTATGGCTACACCTTC. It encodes CASSFPGQEINYGYTF.

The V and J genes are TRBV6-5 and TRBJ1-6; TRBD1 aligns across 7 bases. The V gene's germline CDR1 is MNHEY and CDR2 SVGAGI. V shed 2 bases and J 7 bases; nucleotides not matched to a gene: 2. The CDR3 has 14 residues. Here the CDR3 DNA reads TGTGCCAGCAGTTACAAGGGACAGAATTCACCCCTCCACTTT. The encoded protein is CASSYKGQNSPLHF.

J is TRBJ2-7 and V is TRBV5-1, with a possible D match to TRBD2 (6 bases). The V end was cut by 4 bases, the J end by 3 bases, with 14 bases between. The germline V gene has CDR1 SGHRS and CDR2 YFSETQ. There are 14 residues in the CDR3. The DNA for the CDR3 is TGCGCCAGCAGCCACCCAGCGGGCCTCTACGAGCAGTACTTC. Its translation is CASSHPAGLYEQYF.

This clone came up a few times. CDR3 in amino acids: CASTPGQGKNYGYTF. The CDR3 nucleotides read TGTGCCAGTACTCCCGGACAGGGAAAGAACTATGGCTACACCTTC. The chain joins TRBV19 to TRBJ1-2, with TRBD1 identical over 8 bases. The junction had 9 bases not matched to a gene; V was cut back by 7 bases and J by 2 bases. The CDR3 contains 15 residues. Per the germline V gene, CDR1 is LNHDA and CDR2 is SQIVND (reference sequence).

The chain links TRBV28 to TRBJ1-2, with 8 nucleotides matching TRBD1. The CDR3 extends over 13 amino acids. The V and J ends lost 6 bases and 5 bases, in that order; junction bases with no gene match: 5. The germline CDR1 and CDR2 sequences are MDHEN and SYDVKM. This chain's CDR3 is CASRSTGEYGYTF. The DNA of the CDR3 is TGTGCCAGCAGATCGACAGGGGAATATGGCTACACCTTC.

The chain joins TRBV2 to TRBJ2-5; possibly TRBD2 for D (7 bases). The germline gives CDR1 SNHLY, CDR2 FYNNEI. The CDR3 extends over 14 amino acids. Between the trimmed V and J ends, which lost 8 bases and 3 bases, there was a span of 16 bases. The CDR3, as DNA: TGTGCCAGCGGGGGGGCGAGGTGGGAAGAGACCCAGTACTTC. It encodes CASGGARWEETQYF.

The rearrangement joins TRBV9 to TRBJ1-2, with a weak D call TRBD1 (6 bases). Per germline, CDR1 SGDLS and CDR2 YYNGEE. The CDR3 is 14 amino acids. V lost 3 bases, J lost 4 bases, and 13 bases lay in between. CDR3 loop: CASSARDTFYGYTF. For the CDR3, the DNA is TGTGCCAGCAGCGCCCGGGACACCTTCTATGGCTACACCTTC.

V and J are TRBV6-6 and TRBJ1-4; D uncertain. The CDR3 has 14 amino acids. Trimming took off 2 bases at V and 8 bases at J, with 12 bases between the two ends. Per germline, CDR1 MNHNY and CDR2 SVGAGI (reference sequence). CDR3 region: CASSYAGSGEKLFF. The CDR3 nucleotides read TGTGCCAGCAGTTACGCGGGCAGTGGGGAAAAACTGTTTTTT.

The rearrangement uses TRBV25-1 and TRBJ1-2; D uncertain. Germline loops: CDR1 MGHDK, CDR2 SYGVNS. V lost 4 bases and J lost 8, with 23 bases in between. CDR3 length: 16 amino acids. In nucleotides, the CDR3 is TGTGCCAGCAGTGGGATACACAGAACCCCGGAGGAGGGCTACACCTTC. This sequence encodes CASSGIHRTPEEGYTF.

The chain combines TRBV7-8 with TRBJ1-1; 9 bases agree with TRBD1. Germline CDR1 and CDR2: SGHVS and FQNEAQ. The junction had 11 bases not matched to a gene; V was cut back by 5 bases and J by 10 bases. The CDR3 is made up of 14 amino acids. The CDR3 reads CASSPGTGRSVAFF. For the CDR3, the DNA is TGTGCCAGCAGCCCCGGGACAGGGAGAAGTGTAGCTTTCTTT.

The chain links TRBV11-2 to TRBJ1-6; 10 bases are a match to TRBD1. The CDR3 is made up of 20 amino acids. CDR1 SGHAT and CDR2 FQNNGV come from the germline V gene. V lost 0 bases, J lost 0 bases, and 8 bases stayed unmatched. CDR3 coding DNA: TGTGCCAGCAGCTTAGATTTGGGACAGGGGTTCTCCTCCTATAATTCACCCCTCCACTTT. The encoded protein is CASSLDLGQGFSSYNSPLHF.

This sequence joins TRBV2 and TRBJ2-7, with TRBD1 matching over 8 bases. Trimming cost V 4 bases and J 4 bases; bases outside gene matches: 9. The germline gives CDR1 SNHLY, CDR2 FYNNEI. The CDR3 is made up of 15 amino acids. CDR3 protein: CASSAREQGAYEQYF. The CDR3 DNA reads TGTGCCAGCAGTGCCAGGGAGCAGGGGGCGTACGAGCAGTACTTC.

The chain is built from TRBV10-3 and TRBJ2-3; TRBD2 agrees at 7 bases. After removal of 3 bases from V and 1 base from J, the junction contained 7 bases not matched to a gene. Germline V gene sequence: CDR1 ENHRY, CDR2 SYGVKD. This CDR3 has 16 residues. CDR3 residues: CAISDLAESRTDTQYF. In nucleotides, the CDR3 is TGTGCCATCAGTGACCTAGCGGAGAGTCGCACAGATACGCAGTATTTT.

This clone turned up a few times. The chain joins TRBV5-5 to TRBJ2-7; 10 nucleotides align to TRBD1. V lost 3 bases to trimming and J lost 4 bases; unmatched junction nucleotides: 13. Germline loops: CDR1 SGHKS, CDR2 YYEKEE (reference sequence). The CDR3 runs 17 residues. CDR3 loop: CASSSRPPGQGWYEQYF. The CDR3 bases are TGTGCCAGCAGCTCACGACCTCCGGGACAGGGGTGGTACGAGCAGTACTTC.

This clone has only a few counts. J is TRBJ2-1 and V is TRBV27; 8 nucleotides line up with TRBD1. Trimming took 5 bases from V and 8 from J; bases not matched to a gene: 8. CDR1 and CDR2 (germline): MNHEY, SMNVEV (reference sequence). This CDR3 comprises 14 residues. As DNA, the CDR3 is TGTGCCAGCAGTCTCCAACAGGGGGGCGATGAGCAGTTCTTC. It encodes CASSLQQGGDEQFF.

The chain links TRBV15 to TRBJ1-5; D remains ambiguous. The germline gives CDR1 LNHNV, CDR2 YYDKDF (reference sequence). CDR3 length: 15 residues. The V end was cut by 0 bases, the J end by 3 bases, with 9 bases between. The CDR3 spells CATSRDRGYNQPQHF. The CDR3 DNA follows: TGTGCCACCAGCAGAGATCGGGGATACAATCAGCCCCAGCATTTT.

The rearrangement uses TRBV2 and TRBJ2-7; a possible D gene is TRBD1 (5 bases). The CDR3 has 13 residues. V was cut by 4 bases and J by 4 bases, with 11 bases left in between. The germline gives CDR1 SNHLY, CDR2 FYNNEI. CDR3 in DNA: TGTGCCAGCAGTGTTAAGGGGTGGTACGAGCAGTACTTC. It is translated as CASSVKGWYEQYF.

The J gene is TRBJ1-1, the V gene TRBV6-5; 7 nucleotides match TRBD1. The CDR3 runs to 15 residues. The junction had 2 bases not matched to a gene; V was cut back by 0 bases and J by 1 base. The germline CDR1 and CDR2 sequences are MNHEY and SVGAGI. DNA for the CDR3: TGTGCCAGCAGTTACTCGCGGACAGGGAACACTGAAGCTTTCTTT. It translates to CASSYSRTGNTEAFF.

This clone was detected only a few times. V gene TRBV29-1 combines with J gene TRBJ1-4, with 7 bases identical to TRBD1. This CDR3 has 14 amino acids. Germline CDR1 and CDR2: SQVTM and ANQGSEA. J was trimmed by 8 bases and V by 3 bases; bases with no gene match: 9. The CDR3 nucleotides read TGCAGCGTTGATGACACAGGGGAGAGAGAAAAACTGTTTTTT. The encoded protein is CSVDDTGEREKLFF.

The chain's CDR3 is CSAGEGFEAFF. The CDR3 region has the DNA TGCAGCGCAGGGGAGGGGTTTGAAGCTTTCTTT. V usage is TRBV20-1 and J usage is TRBJ1-1; D possibly corresponds to TRBD1 (6 bases). The germline CDR1 and CDR2 sequences are DFQATT and SNEGSKA (reference sequence). The CDR3 runs to 11 residues.

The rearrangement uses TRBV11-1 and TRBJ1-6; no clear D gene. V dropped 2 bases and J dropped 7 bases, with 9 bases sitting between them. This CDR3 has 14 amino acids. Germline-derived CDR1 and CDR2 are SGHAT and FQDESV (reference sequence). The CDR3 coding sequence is TGTGCCAGCAGCTTAAGAGGTGGAAATTCACCCCTCCACTTT. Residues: CASSLRGGNSPLHF.

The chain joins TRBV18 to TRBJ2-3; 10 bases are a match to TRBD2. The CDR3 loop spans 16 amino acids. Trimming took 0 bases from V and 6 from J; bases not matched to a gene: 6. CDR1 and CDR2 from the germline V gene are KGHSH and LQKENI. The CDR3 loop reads CASSPPMLAGDDTQYF. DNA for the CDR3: TGTGCCAGCTCACCACCGATGCTAGCGGGGGATGATACGCAGTATTTT.

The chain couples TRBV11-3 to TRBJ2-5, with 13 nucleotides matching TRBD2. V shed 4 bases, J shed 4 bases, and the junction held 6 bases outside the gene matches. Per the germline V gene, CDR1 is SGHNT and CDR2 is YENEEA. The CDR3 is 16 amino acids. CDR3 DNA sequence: TGTGCCAGCAGCTCCAGGACTAGCGGGGGAGGAGAGACCCAGTACTTC. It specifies CASSSRTSGGGETQYF.

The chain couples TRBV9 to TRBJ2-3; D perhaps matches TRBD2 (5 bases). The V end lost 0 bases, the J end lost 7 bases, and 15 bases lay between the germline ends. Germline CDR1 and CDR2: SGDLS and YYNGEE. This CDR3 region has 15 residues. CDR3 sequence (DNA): TGTGCCAGCAGCGTAGGGATGGGAGTAGAATATACGCAGTATTTT. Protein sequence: CASSVGMGVEYTQYF.